The TCR beta chain described here comes from a study of T cell clonality in common variable immunodeficiency. Study results and caveats: The cause of increased CVID clonality remains unclear without subpopulation sequencing. Fewer deletions and N-nucleotide insertions were reportedly seen in common variable immunodeficiency TCR beta sequences. Fewer TCRbeta clones were shared among CVID subjects than controls.

Points on this clone: Antigen unknown.

The method was immunoSEQ multiplex PCR; TCRdb's version includes in-frame clones alone and lacks a portion of them. The sample shows about 42,000 clones, none of them appearing just once. Material: peripheral blood mononuclear cells. The sequence derives from a human donor with common variable immunodeficiency.

The covered CDR3 bases are TGTGCCAGCAGAACGAGGGGTGATTCACCC. Protein: CASRTRGDSP. The full CDR3 sequence reads CASRTRGDSPLHF. J is TRBJ1-6 and V is TRBV7-6; maybe TRBD1 (5 bases). Read sequence stops 3 residues before the CDR3 end, and the germline J gene provides the missing end. This CDR3 is 13 amino acids long. Germline V gene sequence: CDR1 SGHVS, CDR2 FNYEAQ. Trimming cost V 6 bases and J 8 bases, with 11 bases left between them.